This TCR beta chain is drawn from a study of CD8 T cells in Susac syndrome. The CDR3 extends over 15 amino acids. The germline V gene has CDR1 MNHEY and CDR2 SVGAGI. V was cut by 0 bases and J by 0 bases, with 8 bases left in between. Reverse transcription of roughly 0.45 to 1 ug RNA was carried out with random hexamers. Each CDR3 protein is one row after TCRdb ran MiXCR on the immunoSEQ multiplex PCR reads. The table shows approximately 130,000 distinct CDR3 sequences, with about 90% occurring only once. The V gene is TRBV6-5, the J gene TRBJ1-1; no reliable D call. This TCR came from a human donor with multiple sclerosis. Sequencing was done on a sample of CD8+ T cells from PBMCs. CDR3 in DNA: TGTGCCAGCAGTTACTCGACGATCATGAACACTGAAGCTTTCTTT. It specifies CASSYSTIMNTEAFF.